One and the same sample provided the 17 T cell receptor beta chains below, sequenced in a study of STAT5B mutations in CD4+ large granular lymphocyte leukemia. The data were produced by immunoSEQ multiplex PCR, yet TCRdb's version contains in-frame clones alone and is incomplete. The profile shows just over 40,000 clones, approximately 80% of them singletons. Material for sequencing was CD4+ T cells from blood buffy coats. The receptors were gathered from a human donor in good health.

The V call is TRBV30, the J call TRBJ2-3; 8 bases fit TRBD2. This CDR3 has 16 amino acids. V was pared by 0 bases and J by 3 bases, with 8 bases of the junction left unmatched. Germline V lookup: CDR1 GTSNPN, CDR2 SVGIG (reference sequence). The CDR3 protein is CAWSVPISGATDTQYF. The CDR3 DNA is TGTGCCTGGAGTGTACCGATTAGCGGGGCTACAGATACGCAGTATTTT.

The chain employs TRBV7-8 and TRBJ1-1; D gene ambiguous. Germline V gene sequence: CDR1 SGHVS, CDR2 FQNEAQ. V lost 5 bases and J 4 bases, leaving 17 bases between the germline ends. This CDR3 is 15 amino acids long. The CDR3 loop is CASSATVGHSTEAFF. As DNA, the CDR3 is TGTGCCAGCAGCGCCACAGTTGGGCACAGCACTGAAGCTTTCTTT.

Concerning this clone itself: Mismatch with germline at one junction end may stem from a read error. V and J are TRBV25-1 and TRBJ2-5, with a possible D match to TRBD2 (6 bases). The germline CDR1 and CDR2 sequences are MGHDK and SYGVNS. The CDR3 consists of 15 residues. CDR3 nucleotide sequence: TGTGCCAGCAGTGAAATTGGGGGGATAAGAGAGGCCCAGTACTTC. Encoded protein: CASSEIGGIREAQYF.

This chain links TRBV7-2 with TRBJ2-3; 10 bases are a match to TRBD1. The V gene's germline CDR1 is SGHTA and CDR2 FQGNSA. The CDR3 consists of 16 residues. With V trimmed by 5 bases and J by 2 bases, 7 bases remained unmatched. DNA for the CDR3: TGTGCCAGCAGCCCAGTGGGGACAGGGGTCACAGATACGCAGTATTTT. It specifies CASSPVGTGVTDTQYF. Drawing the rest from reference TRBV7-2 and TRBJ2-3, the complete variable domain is GAGVSQSPSNKVTEKGKDVELRCDPISGHTALYWYRQSLGQGLEFLIYFQGNSAPDKSGLPSDRFSAERTGGSVSTLTIQRTQQEDSAVYLCASSPVGTGVTDTQYFGPGTRLTVL.

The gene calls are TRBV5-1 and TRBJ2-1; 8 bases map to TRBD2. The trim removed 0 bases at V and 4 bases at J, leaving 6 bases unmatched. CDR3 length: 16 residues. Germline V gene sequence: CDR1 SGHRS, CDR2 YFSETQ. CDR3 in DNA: TGCGCCAGCAGCTTGGCCGTGGCGGGGGGATACAATGAGCAGTTCTTC. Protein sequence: CASSLAVAGGYNEQFF.

This CDR3 reads CASSPFRGPTTDTQYF. The CDR3 DNA sequence: TGTGCCAGCAGCCCCTTCAGGGGCCCTACCACAGATACGCAGTATTTT. This chain uses TRBV7-2 with TRBJ2-3; TRBD1 might be the D (6 bases). The CDR3 has 16 amino acids. Germline V gene sequence: CDR1 SGHTA, CDR2 FQGNSA. V was pared by 5 bases and J by 2 bases, with 17 bases between. Full variable domain (remainder filled in from reference TRBV7-2 and TRBJ2-3): GAGVSQSPSNKVTEKGKDVELRCDPISGHTALYWYRQSLGQGLEFLIYFQGNSAPDKSGLPSDRFSAERTGGSVSTLTIQRTQQEDSAVYLCASSPFRGPTTDTQYFGPGTRLTVL.

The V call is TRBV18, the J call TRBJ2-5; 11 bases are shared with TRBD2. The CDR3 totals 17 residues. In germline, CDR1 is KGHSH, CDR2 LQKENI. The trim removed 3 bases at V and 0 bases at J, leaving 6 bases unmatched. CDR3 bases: TGTGCCAGCTCACCTATACTAGCGGGAGCTAACCAAGAGACCCAGTACTTC. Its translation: CASSPILAGANQETQYF.

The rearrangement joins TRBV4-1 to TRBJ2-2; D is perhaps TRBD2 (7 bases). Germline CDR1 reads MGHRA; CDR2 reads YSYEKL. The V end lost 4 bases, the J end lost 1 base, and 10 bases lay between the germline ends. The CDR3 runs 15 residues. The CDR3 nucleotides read TGCGCCAGCAGCCGGGGGGGCATGAACACCGGGGAGCTGTTTTTT. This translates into CASSRGGMNTGELFF.

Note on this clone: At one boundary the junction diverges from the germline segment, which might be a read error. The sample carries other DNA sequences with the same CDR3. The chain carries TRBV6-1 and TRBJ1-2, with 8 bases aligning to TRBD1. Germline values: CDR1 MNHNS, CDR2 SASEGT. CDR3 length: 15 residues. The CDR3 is CASSEATGAYYGYTF. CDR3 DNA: TGTGCCAGTAGTGAAGCGACAGGGGCCTACTATGGCTACACCTTC.

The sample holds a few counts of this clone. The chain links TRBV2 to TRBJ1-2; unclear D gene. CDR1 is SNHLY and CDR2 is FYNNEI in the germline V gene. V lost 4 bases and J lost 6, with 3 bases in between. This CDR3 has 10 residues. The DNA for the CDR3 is TGTGCCAGCAGTGTGGATGGCTACACCTTC. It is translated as CASSVDGYTF.

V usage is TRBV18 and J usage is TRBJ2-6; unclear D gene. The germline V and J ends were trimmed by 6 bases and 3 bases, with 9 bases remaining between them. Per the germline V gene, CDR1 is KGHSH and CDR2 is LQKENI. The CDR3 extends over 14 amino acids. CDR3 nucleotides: TGTGCCAGCTCTTCGGCGGTTGGGGCCAACGTCCTGACTTTC. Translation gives CASSSAVGANVLTF. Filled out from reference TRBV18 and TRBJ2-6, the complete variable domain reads NAGVMQNPRHLVRRRGQEARLRCSPMKGHSHVYWYRQLPEEGLKFMVYLQKENIIDESGMPKERFSAEFPKEGPSILRIQQVVRGDSAAYFCASSSAVGANVLTFGAGSRLTVL.

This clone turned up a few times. The CDR3 sequence is CASSSYGGAETQYF. The CDR3 DNA is TGTGCCAGCAGCTCTTACGGGGGGGCGGAGACCCAGTACTTC. The gene calls are TRBV7-9 and TRBJ2-5; 8 positions match TRBD2. Germline V gene lookup returns CDR1 SEHNR and CDR2 FQNEAQ (reference sequence). With V trimmed by 4 bases and J by 5 bases, 6 bases remained unmatched. This CDR3 is built from 14 residues.

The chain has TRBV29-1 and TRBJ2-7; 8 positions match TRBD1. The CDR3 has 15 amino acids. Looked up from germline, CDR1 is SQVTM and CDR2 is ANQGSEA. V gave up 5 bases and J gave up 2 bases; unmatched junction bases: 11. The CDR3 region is CSVRRGGQGAYEQYF. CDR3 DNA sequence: TGCAGCGTTCGTAGAGGAGGACAGGGCGCCTACGAGCAGTACTTC.

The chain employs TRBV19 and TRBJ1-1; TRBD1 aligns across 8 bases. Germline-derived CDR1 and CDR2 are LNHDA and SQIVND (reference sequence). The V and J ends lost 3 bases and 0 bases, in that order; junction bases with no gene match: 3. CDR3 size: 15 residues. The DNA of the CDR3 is TGTGCCAGTAGTATCAGGGGGCGTGTGAACACTGAAGCTTTCTTT. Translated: CASSIRGRVNTEAFF. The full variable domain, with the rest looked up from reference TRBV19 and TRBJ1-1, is DGGITQSPKYLFRKEGQNVTLSCEQNLNHDAMYWYRQDPGQGLRLIYYSQIVNDFQKGDIAEGYSVSREKKESFPLTVTSAQKNPTAFYLCASSIRGRVNTEAFFGQGTRLTVV.

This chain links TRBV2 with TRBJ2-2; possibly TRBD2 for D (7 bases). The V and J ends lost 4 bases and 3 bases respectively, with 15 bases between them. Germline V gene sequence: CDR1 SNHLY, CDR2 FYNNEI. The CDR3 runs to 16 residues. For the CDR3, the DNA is TGTGCCAGCAGTGCCCTGGGGGGGCGGGACACCGGGGAGCTGTTTTTT. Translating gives CASSALGGRDTGELFF.

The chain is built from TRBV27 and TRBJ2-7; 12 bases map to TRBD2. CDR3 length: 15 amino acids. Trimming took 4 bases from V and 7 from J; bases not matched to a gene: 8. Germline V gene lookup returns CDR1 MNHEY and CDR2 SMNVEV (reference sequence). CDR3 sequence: CASSSLLAGGGEQYF. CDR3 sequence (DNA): TGTGCCAGCAGTTCCCTACTAGCGGGAGGCGGGGAGCAGTACTTC.

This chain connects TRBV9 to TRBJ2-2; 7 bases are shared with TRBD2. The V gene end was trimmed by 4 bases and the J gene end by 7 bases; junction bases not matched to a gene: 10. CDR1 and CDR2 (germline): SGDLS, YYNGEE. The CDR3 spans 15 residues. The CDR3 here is CASSPRRENHGELFF. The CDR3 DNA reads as TGTGCCAGCAGCCCCAGGCGGGAGAATCACGGGGAGCTGTTTTTT. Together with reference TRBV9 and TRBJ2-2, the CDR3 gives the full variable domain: DSGVTQTPKHLITATGQRVTLRCSPRSGDLSVYWYQQSLDQGLQFLIQYYNGEERAKGNILERFSAQQFPDLHSELNLSSLELGDSALYFCASSPRRENHGELFFGEGSRLTVL.